This T cell receptor beta chain was recovered during a study of T cells in Graves' hyperthyroidism and ophthalmopathy. Findings of the study overall: Blood also held most thyroid clonotypes expanded beyond 0.001.

This clonotype was seen more than once but under ten times. Its target is unknown. V lost 8 bases and J 2 bases, leaving 12 bases between the germline ends. Germline-derived CDR1 and CDR2 are SGHRS and YFSETQ. The CDR3 extends over 13 amino acids. The CDR3 regions of TCR beta were amplified from RNA transcripts. Initially, a first-round RT-PCR of the TCR CDR3 employed the HTBI primer set. TCRdb re-called the multiplex PCR reads with MiXCR, one entry per CDR3 protein. Here the sample spans around 350,000 distinct CDR3 sequences, 12% to 15% being singletons. The rearrangement links TRBV5-1 to TRBJ2-3; possibly TRBD2 for D (6 bases). The sample comprised blood. This clonotype was sampled from a woman aged 55-69 years with Graves' ophthalmopathy. CDR3 residues: CASRPGATDTQYF. As DNA, the CDR3 is TGCGCCAGTCGTCCGGGAGCCACAGATACGCAGTATTTT. The variable domain in full, with the rest retrieved from reference TRBV5-1 and TRBJ2-3, is KAGVTQTPRYLIKTRGQQVTLSCSPISGHRSVSWYQQTPGQGLQFLFEYFSETQRNKGNFPGRFSGRQFSNSRSEMNVSTLELGDSALYLCASRPGATDTQYFGPGTRLTVL.